Below, one TCR beta chain is given with its context. Antigen: not known. Samples were taken several times over chemoradiotherapy. The entry originates in a study of chemoradiotherapy in HPV16-positive cancers. Across the whole study: A couple of HPV16-positive patients' cells yielded candidate HPV-specific clones and common motifs.

Germline V CDR1 and CDR2: LGHNA, YSLEER. Trimming took off 1 base at V and 0 bases at J, with 6 bases between the two ends. The CDR3 extends over 15 amino acids. Study-level points and caveats: Better recurrence-free survival went with HPV-responsive T-cell expansion in HPV16-positive patients.

Data came from immunoSEQ multiplex PCR; TCRdb stores just in-frame clones and leaves some out. The sample has more than 8,000 clones, around 82% seen once; the top ten hold 9% to 10%. The source is a human donor with HPV-associated anogenital cancer. The sample was gathered from a patient who underwent chemoradiotherapy. V and J are TRBV4-3 and TRBJ2-2; D may be TRBD2 (6 bases). CDR3 nucleotides: TGCGCCAGCAGCCAAGGGACTACGAACACCGGGGAGCTGTTTTTT. It yields the protein CASSQGTTNTGELFF.